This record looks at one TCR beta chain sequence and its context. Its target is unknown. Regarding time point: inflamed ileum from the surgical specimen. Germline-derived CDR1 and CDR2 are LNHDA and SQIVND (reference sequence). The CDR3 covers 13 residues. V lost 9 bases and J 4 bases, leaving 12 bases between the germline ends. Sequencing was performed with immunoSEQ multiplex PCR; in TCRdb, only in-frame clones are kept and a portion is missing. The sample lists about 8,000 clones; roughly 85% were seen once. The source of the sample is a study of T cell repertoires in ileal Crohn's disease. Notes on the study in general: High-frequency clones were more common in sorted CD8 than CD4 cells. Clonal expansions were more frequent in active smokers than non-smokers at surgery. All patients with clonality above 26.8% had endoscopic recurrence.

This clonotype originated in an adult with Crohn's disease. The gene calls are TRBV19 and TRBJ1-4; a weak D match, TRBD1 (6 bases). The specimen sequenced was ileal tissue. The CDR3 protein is CASRPGVNEKLFF. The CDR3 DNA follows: TGTGCCAGCCGCCCAGGGGTTAATGAAAAACTGTTTTTT.